This entry lists 9 T cell receptor beta chains sequenced from one sample in a study of beta chain features in type 1 diabetes. Expressed TCRB transcripts got sequenced, as all isolated RNA was reverse transcribed. Profiled with immunoSEQ multiplex PCR; TCRdb holds only in-frame clones, not every one. The sample shows hundreds of thousands of clones, over 9.5% of them seen only once. What was sequenced was naive CD4+ T cells from blood. The receptor set was obtained from a man aged 18 to 30 in good health.

The chain couples TRBV28 to TRBJ2-1, with 9 bases that match TRBD2. Unmatched junction bases numbered 3, after V lost 0 bases and J lost 6 bases. The V gene's germline CDR1 is MDHEN and CDR2 SYDVKM. The CDR3 extends over 15 amino acids. The CDR3 DNA follows: TGTGCCAGCAGTTTATGGCTAGCGGGGTCCAATGAGCAGTTCTTC. Its protein product is CASSLWLAGSNEQFF.

The rearrangement joins TRBV7-2 to TRBJ2-7, with D perhaps matching TRBD1 (6 bases). Germline lookup yields CDR1 SGHTA and CDR2 FQGNSA. The V end lost 3 bases, the J end lost 0 bases, and 9 bases lay between the germline ends. The CDR3 is 14 residues long. This CDR3 reads CASSFGGHSYEQYF. CDR3 nucleotide sequence: TGTGCCAGCAGCTTTGGGGGCCACTCCTACGAGCAGTACTTC.

The table lists this clone with a few counts. V and J are TRBV2 and TRBJ1-4; unclear D gene. Germline assignment: CDR1 SNHLY and CDR2 FYNNEI. V lost 6 bases and J 8 bases, leaving 7 bases between the germline ends. The CDR3 consists of 11 residues. DNA of the CDR3: TGTGCCAGCAGGACACGAGAAAAACTGTTTTTT. This codes for CASRTREKLFF.

On this clone: One end of the junction fails to match germline, which may point to a read error. The CDR3 here is CASSPRQGSNQPQHF. The CDR3 bases are TGTGCCAGCAGTCCCCGACAGGGAAGCAATCAGCCCCAGCATTTT. V and J are TRBV10-3 and TRBJ1-5; 7 bases match TRBD1. Germline CDR1 ENHRY, CDR2 SYGVKD. This CDR3 is 15 amino acids long.

This clone was observed a few times. This sequence joins TRBV7-3 and TRBJ1-1, with D perhaps matching TRBD1 (6 bases). With 5 bases removed from V and 5 bases from J, the gap between germline ends came to 15 bases. There are 14 residues in the CDR3. Germline CDR1 reads SGHTA; CDR2 reads FQGTGA. Here the CDR3 DNA reads TGTGCCAGCAGCCTCACAGGGACGGGGACTGAAGCTTTCTTT. Amino acid sequence: CASSLTGTGTEAFF. The full variable domain, in which reference TRBV7-3 and TRBJ1-1 provide the parts outside the CDR3, is GAGVSQTPSNKVTEKGKYVELRCDPISGHTALYWYRQSLGQGPEFLIYFQGTGAADDSGLPNDRFFAVRPEGSVSTLKIQRTERGDSAVYLCASSLTGTGTEAFFGQGTRLTVV.

This clone was counted a few times. This chain connects TRBV27 to TRBJ2-6, with D perhaps TRBD2 (6 bases). V lost 10 bases and J lost 4, with 14 bases in between. The CDR3 length is 14 residues. The germline V gene has CDR1 MNHEY and CDR2 SMNVEV (reference sequence). The CDR3 sequence: CATYPSAGANVLTF. CDR3 nucleotides: TGTGCCACCTACCCTAGCGCGGGGGCCAACGTCCTGACTTTC.

This clone turned up a few times. CDR3 DNA sequence: TGTGCCAGCAGCCCTTCCTGGACAGCAGAAGAGACCCAGTACTTC. Its translation: CASSPSWTAEETQYF. V and J are TRBV7-8 and TRBJ2-5; D is perhaps TRBD1 (6 bases). CDR1 and CDR2 from the germline V gene are SGHVS and FQNEAQ. CDR3 length equals 15 residues. Trimming removed 5 bases at V and 3 bases at J, with 16 bases between.

The chain combines TRBV9 with TRBJ1-5, with TRBD1 identical over 8 bases. There are 14 residues in the CDR3. Germline CDR1 is SGDLS and CDR2 is YYNGEE. Trimming at V came to 3 bases and at J to 7 bases, leaving 6 bases not matched to a gene. The CDR3 region has the DNA TGTGCCAGCAGCGGGACAGGGAGCGGGCAGCCCCAGCATTTT. Translating it yields CASSGTGSGQPQHF.

The rearrangement links TRBV11-2 to TRBJ2-3; D remains ambiguous. This CDR3 contains 15 residues. Germline lookup yields CDR1 SGHAT and CDR2 FQNNGV. Trimming left V 1 base short and J 0 bases short, with 8 bases between. This CDR3 reads CASSLGGRSTDTQYF. The CDR3, as DNA: TGTGCCAGCAGCTTAGGCGGCAGAAGCACAGATACGCAGTATTTT.